This T cell receptor beta chain stems from a study of OX40 agonist ivuxolimab in advanced cancers. At the level of the study: Three patients had partial responses: one hepatocellular carcinoma, two cutaneous melanoma.

Data came from immunoSEQ multiplex PCR; TCRdb stores just in-frame clones and leaves some out. This table holds tens of thousands of clones, roughly nine tenths found once. Study-wide results and limits: Clonal expansion in partial responders at 0.1-3.0 mg/kg ranked among the lowest. The expanded peripheral T cells' antigen specificity was not determined.

To note about this clone: Its antigen is unidentified.

Looked up from germline, CDR1 is MNHNY and CDR2 is SVGAGI (reference sequence). This CDR3 spans 13 amino acids. V lost 7 bases and J lost 5, with 15 bases in between. This chain uses TRBV6-6 with TRBJ2-7; no clear D gene. The sample here was CD4+ or CD8+ T cells sorted from blood, taken in a trial of the OX40 agonist ivuxolimab. The clonotype originates from an adult with an advanced solid tumor such as melanoma, head and neck, liver or kidney cancer. The CDR3 is CASKEPEMNEQYF. The CDR3 nucleotides read TGTGCCAGCAAAGAGCCGGAGATGAACGAGCAGTACTTC.